The present T cell receptor (beta chain) was sequenced within a study of blood T cell repertoires in COVID-19 (dated by TCRdb to the early 2020s). Background on the whole study: The collaborator samples originated in the United States, Italy and Spain and spanned the acute and convalescent phases of COVID-19. A de-identified subject ID, COVID-19 status, age in years and sex were almost always included in the sample metadata. The repertoires were released in a freely available public database intended as a resource for research on the immune response to SARS-CoV-2. Samples came from the ongoing ImmuneRACE study (first 160 participants) plus 1,254 subjects from 6 global collaborators. The dataset comprised deeply sampled blood TCRbeta repertoires from subjects exposed to, actively infected with, or recovered from COVID-19. The material from the prospective study consisted of cDNA or gDNA derived from T cells, B-cell-depleted T cells, or PBMCs. HLA class I and class II types, where available, came from metadata supplied by the sample provider rather than from assay-based typing. Broad study findings and their caveats: Clinical and demographic metadata were provided uncurated, with the amount varying by source and participant.

At one collaborating source in Seattle, patients were enrolled during active infection and were followed longitudinally through the course of disease. Each collaborating institution followed its own protocols to collect whole blood in K2EDTA tubes. For TCRbeta analysis, collaborators shipped samples in one of three forms: frozen whole blood, isolated PBMCs, or DNA extracted from either of those sample types. TCRbeta CDR3 regions were amplified from genomic DNA by means of the immunoSEQ Assay, a bias-controlled multiplex PCR. The source study handled its data this way. Nucleated cell counts per sample were estimated from amplification of reference gene primers within the assay. To quantify the absolute abundance of each unique TCRbeta CDR3 rearrangement, sequence reads were collapsed and filtered. For each sample, productive Simpson clonality was calculated by taking the square root of Simpson's diversity index across productive rearrangements. TCRdb stores this immuneACCESS table with in-frame sequences only. Part of the clones is absent; in the studies checked, under half of the shortfall reflects unresolved V genes, and no reason is known for the rest. V, J and clone size were drawn from that table, and D and trimming were deduced from the DNA. The sample table holds 150,000 or so clones, of which 79% were seen once. 7% to 10% of the sample rests with the top ten.

Concerning this clone: No antigen is known for it. The record has no base qualities; no much larger clone is one base away.

V loses 8 bases of germline sequence and J loses 4 bases, and the interval between the two ends is 21 bases. CDR1 and CDR2, per the germline V gene, are MNHEY and SVGAGI. Taken from cysteine to phenylalanine, the CDR3 has 15 residues. This entry keeps only the CDR3 DNA: 45 bases, framed from base 1. The sequenced material came from peripheral blood. The receptor was derived from a woman aged 55-69 years with COVID-19, enrolled during active disease. This chain joins TRBV6-5 to TRBJ2-7, and TRBD2 may be the D gene, going by 5 matching bases. In nucleotides, the sequence is TGTGCCAGCCAGTTACTACGTTCTAGCCTGTACGAGCAGTACTTC. Translated, it reads CASQLLRSSLYEQYF.